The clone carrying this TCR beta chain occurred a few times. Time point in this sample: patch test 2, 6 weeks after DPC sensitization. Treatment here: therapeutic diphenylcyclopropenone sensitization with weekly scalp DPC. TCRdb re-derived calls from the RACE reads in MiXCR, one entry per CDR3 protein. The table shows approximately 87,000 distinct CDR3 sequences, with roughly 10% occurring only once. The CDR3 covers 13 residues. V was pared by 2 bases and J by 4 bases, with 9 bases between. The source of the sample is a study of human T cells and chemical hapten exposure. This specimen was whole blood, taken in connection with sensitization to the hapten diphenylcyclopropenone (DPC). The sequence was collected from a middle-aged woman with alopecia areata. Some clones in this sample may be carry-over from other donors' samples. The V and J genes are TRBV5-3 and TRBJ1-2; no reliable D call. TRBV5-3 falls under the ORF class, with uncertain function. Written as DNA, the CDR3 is TGTGCCAGAAGCTTACCGGGCTGCTATGGCTACACCTTC. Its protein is CARSLPGCYGYTF.